This T cell receptor beta chain stems from a study of blood T cell repertoires in COVID-19. Background on the study: Both acute and convalescent COVID-19 samples were obtained from the United States, Italy and Spain.

Libraries were prepared by immunoSEQ multiplex PCR; TCRdb keeps only in-frame clonotypes and omits some of them. The sample has approximately 70,000 clones, about four fifths seen once. There are 12 residues in the CDR3. Deletions cut 3 bases from V and 11 bases from J, with 13 bases between. Sequenced sample: peripheral blood. The chain couples TRBV12-3 or TRBV12-4 to TRBJ1-1; weak D call: TRBD1 (6 bases). This TCR was sampled from a woman aged 60-70 years with acute or convalescent COVID-19. CDR3: CASSLNTGKAFF. The CDR3 bases are TGTGCCAGCAGTTTGAATACAGGGAAGGCTTTCTTT.